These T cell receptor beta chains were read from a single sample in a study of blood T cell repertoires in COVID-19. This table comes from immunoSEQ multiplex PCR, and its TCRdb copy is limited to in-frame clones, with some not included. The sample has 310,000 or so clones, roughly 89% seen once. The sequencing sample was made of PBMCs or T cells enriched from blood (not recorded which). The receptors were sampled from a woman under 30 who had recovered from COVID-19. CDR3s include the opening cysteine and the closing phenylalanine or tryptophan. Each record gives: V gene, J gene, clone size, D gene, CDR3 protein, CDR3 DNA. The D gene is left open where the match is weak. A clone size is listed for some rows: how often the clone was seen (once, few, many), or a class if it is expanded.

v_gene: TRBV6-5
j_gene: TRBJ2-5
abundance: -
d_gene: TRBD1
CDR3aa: CASNNGQGGRETQYF
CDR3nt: TGTGCCAGCAATAACGGACAGGGCGGACGGGAGACCCAGTACTTC

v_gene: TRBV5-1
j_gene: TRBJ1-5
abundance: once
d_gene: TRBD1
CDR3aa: CASRPDGTANQPQHF
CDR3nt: TGCGCCAGCAGGCCGGACGGGACAGCAAATCAGCCCCAGCATTTT

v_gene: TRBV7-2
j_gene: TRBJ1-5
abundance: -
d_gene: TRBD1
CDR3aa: CASSPDRVGQPQHF
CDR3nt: TGTGCCAGCAGCCCGGACAGGGTAGGTCAGCCCCAGCATTTT

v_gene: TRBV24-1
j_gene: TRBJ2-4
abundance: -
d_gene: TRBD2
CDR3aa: CATSDPGGGPLAKNIQYF
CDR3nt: TGTGCCACCAGTGATCCCGGCGGGGGACCATTAGCCAAAAACATTCAGTACTTC

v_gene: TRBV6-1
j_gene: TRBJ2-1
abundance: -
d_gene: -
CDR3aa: CASSDQTPSSYNEQFF
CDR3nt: TGTGCCAGCAGTGATCAGACACCCAGCTCCTACAATGAGCAGTTCTTC

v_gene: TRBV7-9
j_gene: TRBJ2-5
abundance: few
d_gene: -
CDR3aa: CASSLLAAGETQYF
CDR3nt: TGTGCCAGCAGCTTATTAGCCGCTGGCGAGACCCAGTACTTC

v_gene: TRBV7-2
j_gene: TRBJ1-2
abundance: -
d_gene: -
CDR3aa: CASSLMVASLPNYGYTF
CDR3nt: TGTGCCAGCAGCCTTATGGTGGCTTCCCTTCCTAACTATGGCTACACCTTC

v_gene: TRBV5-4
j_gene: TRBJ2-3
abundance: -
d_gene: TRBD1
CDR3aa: CASSFYRGRSDTQYF
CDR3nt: TGTGCCAGCAGCTTCTACAGGGGGCGCTCGGATACGCAGTATTTT

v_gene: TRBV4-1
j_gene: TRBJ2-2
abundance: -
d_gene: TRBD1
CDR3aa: CASSQGDRDNTGELFF
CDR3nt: TGCGCCAGCAGCCAAGGGGACAGGGATAACACCGGGGAGCTGTTTTTT

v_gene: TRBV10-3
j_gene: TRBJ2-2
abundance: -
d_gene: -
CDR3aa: CAISGFTDGTGELFF
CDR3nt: TGTGCCATCAGTGGGTTTACAGACGGCACCGGGGAGCTGTTTTTT

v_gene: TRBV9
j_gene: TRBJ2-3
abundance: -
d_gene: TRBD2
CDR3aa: CASSGWRTSGSTDTQYF
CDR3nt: TGTGCCAGCAGCGGATGGAGGACTAGCGGGAGCACAGATACGCAGTATTTT

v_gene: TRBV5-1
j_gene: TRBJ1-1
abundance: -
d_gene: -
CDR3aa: CASSFGGVRNTEAFF
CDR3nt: TGCGCCAGCAGCTTTGGGGGGGTGAGAAACACTGAAGCTTTCTTT

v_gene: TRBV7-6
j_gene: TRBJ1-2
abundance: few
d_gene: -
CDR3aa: CASSLSGIGNYGYTF
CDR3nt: TGTGCCAGCAGCTTATCAGGGATCGGTAACTATGGCTACACCTTC

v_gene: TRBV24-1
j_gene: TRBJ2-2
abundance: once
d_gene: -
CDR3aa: CATSFKGRDTGELFF
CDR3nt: TGTGCCACCAGTTTCAAGGGGCGCGACACCGGGGAGCTGTTTTTT

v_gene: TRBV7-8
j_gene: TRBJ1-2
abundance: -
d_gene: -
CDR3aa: CASSVRAGGYTF
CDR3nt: TGTGCCAGCAGCGTCCGAGCAGGTGGCTACACCTTC

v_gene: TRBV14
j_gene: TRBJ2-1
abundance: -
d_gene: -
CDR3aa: CASSQVEGEWEFF
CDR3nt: TGTGCCAGCAGCCAAGTGGAGGGAGAGTGGGAGTTCTTC

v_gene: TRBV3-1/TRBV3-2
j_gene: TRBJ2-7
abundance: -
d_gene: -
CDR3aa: CASSQGVGGNSYEQYF
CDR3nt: TGTGCCAGCAGCCAGGGGGTGGGAGGTAACTCCTACGAGCAGTACTTC

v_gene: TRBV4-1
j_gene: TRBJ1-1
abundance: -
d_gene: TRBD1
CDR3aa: CASSQALGTGNTEAFF
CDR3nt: TGCGCCAGCAGCCAGGCGCTGGGGACAGGGAACACTGAAGCTTTCTTT

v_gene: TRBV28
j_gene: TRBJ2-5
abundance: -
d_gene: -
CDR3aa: CASSLVAEQETQYF
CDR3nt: TGTGCCAGCAGTTTAGTGGCAGAACAAGAGACCCAGTACTTC

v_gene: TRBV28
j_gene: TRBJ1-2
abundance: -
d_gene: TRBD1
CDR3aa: CASSRQDRANGYTF
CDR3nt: TGTGCCAGCAGTCGGCAGGACAGGGCGAATGGCTACACCTTC

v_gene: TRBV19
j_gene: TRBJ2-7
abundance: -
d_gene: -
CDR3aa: CASSIRGWDEQYF
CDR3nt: TGTGCCAGTAGTATAAGGGGTTGGGACGAGCAGTACTTC

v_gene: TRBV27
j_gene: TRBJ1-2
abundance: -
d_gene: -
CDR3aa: CASSFRQGVYTF
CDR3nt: TGTGCCAGCAGTTTTAGGCAGGGCGTCTACACCTTC

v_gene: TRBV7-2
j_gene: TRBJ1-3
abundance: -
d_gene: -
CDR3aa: CASSPSFSGNTIYF
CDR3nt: TGTGCCAGCAGCCCCAGTTTCTCTGGAAACACCATATATTTT

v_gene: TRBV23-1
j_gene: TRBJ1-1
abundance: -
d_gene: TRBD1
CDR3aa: CASSQFVLLTGTEAFF
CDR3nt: TGCGCCAGCAGTCAATTTGTGTTATTGACAGGGACTGAAGCTTTCTTT

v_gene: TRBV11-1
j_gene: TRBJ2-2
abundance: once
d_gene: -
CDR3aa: CASSSPTRPGELFF
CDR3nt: TGTGCCAGCAGCTCTCCCACGCGGCCCGGGGAGCTGTTTTTT

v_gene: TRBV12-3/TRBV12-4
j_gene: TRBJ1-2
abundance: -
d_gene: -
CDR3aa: CASSPGTVYGYTF
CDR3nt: TGTGCCAGCAGTCCTGGGACTGTCTATGGCTACACCTTC

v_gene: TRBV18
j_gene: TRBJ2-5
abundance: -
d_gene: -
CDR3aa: CASSPPIRQETQYF
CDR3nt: TGTGCCAGCTCACCACCGATCAGACAAGAGACCCAGTACTTC

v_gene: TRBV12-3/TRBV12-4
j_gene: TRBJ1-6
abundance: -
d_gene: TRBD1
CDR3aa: CASSITGDSPLHF
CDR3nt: TGTGCCAGCAGTATCACAGGGGATTCACCCCTCCACTTT

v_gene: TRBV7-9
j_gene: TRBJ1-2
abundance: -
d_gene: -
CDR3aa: CASSHRAQYGYTF
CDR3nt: TGTGCCAGCAGCCACAGGGCCCAATATGGCTACACCTTC

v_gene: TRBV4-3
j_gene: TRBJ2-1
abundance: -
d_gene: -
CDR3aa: CPAPGVPVFVEQFF
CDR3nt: TGCCCTGCTCCCGGGGTCCCGGTATTCGTTGAGCAGTTCTTC

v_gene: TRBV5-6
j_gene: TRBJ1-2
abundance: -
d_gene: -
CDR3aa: CASSPIERFRGYTF
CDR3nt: TGTGCCAGCAGCCCAATAGAGAGGTTTAGAGGCTACACCTTC

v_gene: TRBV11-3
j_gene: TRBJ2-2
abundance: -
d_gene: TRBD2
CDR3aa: CASSTRTSGSSGELFF
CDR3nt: TGTGCCAGCAGCACCCGGACTAGCGGGAGTTCCGGGGAGCTGTTTTTT

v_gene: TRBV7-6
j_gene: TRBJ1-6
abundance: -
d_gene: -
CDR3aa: CASSLWQTSNSPLHF
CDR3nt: TGTGCCAGCAGCTTATGGCAGACTAGTAATTCACCCCTCCACTTT

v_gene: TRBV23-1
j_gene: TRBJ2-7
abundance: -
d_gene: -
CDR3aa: CASSQSSLVGSLSLGRLYEQYF
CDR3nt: TGCGCCAGCAGTCAATCGAGTCTAGTTGGCAGCTTATCACTGGGTCGTCTCTACGAGCAGTACTTC

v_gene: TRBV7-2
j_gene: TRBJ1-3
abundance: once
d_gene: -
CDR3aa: CASSLAPTANSGNTIYF
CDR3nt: TGTGCCAGCAGCTTAGCGCCGACAGCCAACTCTGGAAACACCATATATTTT

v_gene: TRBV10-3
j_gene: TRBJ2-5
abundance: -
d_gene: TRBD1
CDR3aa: CAISDPTGGRETQYF
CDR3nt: TGTGCCATCAGTGACCCGACAGGGGGCCGGGAGACCCAGTACTTC

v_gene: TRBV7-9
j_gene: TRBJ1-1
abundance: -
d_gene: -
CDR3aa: CASSTRLAEAFF
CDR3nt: TGTGCCAGCAGCACCCGGTTGGCTGAAGCTTTCTTT

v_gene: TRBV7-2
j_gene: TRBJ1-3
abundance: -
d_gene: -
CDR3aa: CASSLDYLTIYF
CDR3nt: TGTGCCAGCAGCTTAGATTACTTAACCATATATTTT

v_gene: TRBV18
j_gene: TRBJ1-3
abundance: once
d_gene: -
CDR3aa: CASSPLTGNTIYF
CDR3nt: TGTGCCAGCTCACCGCTAACTGGAAACACCATATATTTT

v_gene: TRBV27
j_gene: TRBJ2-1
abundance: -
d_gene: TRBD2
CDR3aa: CASSLSGDHYNEQFF
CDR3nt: TGTGCCAGCAGCCTCAGCGGGGACCATTACAATGAGCAGTTCTTC

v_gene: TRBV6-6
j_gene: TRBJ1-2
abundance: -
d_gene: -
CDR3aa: CATSGGRYGYTF
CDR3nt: TGTGCCACCTCTGGGGGGAGATATGGCTACACCTTC

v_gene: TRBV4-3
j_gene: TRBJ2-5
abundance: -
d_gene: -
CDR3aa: CASSQEAIQPGTQYF
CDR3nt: TGCGCCAGCAGCCAAGAGGCTATCCAGCCAGGGACCCAGTACTTC

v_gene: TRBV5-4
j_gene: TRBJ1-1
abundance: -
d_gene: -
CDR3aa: CASSSPQGALEAFF
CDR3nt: TGTGCCAGCAGCTCCCCCCAGGGTGCCCTCGAAGCTTTCTTT